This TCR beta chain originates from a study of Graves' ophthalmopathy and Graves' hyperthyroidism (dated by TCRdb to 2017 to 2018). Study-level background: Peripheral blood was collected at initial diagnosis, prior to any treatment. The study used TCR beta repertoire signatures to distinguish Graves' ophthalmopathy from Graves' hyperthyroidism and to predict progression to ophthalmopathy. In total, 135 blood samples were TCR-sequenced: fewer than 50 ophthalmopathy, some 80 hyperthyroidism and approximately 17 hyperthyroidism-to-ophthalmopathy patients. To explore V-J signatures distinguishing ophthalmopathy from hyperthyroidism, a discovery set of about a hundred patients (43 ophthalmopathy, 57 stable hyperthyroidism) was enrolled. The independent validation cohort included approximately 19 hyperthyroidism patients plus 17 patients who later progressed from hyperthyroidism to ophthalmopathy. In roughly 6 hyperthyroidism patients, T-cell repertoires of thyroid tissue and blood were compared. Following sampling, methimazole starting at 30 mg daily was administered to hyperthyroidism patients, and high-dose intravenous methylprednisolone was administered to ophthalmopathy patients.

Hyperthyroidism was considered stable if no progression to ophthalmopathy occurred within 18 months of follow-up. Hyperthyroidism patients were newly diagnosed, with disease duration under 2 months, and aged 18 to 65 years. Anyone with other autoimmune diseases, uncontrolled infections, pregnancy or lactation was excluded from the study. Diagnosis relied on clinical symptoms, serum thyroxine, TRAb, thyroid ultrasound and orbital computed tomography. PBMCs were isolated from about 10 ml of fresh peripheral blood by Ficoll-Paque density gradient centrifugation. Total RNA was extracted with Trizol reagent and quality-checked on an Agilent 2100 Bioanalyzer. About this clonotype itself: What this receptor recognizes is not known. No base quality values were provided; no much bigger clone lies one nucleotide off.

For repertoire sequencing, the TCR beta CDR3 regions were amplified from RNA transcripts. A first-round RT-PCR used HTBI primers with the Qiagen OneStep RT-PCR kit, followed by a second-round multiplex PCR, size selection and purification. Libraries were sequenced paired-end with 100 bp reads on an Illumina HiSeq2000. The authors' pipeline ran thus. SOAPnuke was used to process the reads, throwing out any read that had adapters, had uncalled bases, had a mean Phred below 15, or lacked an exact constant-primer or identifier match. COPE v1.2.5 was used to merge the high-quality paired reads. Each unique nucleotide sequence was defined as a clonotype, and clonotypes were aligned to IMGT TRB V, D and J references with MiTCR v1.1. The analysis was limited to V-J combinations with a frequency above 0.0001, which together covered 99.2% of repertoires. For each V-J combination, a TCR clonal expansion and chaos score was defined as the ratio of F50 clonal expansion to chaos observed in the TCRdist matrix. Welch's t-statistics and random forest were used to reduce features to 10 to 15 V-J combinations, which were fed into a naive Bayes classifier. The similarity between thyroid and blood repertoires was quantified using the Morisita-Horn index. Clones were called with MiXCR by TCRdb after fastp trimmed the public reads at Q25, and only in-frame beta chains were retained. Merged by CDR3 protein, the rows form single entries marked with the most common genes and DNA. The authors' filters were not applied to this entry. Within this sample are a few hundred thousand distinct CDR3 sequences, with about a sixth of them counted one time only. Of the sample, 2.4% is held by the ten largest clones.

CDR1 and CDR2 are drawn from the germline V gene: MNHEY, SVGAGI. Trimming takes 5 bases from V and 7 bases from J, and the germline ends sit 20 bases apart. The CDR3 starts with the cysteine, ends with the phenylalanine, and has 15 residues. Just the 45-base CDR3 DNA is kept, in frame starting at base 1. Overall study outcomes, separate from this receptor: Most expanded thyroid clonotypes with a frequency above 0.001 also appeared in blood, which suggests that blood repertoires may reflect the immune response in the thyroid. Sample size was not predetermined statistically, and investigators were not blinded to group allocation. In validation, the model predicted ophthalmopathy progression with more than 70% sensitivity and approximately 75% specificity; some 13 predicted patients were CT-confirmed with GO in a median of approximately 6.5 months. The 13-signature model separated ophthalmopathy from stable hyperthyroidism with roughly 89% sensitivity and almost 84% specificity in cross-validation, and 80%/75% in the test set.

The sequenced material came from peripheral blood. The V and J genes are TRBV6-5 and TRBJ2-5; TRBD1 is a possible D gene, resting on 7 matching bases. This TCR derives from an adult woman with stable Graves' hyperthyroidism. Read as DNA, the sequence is TGTGCCAGCAGTCACTGGCGGGACAGCGCCCGGACCCAGTACTTC. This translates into CASSHWRDSARTQYF.